This entry lists 24 T cell receptor beta chains sequenced from one sample in a study of CD4 T cells in relation to SARS-CoV-2 and coronaviruses. Unexposed donor CD4+ T cells date from about 2011-2018, before the COVID-19 pandemic. The cells were cultured for 10 days before CD4+ T cells were isolated. No cognate antigen is known for these TCRs. Profiled with immunoSEQ multiplex PCR; TCRdb holds only in-frame clones, not every one. The sample shows 20,000 to 30,000 clones, roughly 74% of them seen only once. The source material was CD4+ T cells from PBMCs, cultured in vitro. The source is a human donor in good health.

The genes are TRBV3-1 (or the pseudogene TRBV3-2) and TRBJ2-3; 8 bases align to TRBD1. The J segment lost 5 bases and the V segment lost 5 bases, leaving 6 bases of the junction unmatched. This CDR3 region has 14 residues. Germline CDR1 and CDR2: LGHDT and YNNKEL (reference sequence). DNA of the CDR3: TGTGCCAGCAGCGATGAACAGGGGGTAGATACGCAGTATTTT. It encodes CASSDEQGVDTQYF.

The V call is TRBV12-3 or TRBV12-4, the J call TRBJ2-1; TRBD1 matches at 7 bases. This CDR3 comprises 13 residues. V trimming: 7 bases; J trimming: 4 bases; junction bases outside the gene matches: 4. The CDR3 here is CASTRGQYNEQFF. CDR3 in DNA: TGTGCCAGCACCCGGGGACAGTACAATGAGCAGTTCTTC.

J is TRBJ2-5 and V is TRBV3-1 (or the pseudogene TRBV3-2); D uncertain. Deletions cut 0 bases from V and 7 bases from J, with 12 bases between. CDR3 length: 14 residues. Germline V gives CDR1 LGHDT, CDR2 YNNKEL (reference sequence). As DNA, the CDR3 is TGTGCCAGCAGCCAAGACTCGGACGGAGTGACCCAGTACTTC. It translates to CASSQDSDGVTQYF.

V and J are TRBV5-1 and TRBJ1-2; D is unclear. Per the germline V gene, CDR1 is SGHRS and CDR2 is YFSETQ. The CDR3 spans 14 residues. V lost 0 bases and J lost 2, with 8 bases in between. CDR3 nucleotide sequence: TGCGCCAGCAGCTTGGAACCCGGGAACTATGGCTACACCTTC. Translating it yields CASSLEPGNYGYTF.

This clone appeared once. V usage is TRBV7-2 and J usage is TRBJ2-1, with D tentatively TRBD2 (6 bases). V lost 0 bases, J lost 8 bases, and 17 bases lay in between. The CDR3 sequence is 16 residues long. Germline V lookup: CDR1 SGHTA, CDR2 FQGNSA. The CDR3 DNA is TGTGCCAGCAGCTTAGCGCTGGCGGGACCCTATGATGAGCAGTTCTTC. Translated, it gives CASSLALAGPYDEQFF.

The chain links TRBV10-1 to TRBJ2-3, with a tentative D call TRBD2 (6 bases). The CDR3 has 16 residues. The V end was cut by 0 bases, the J end by 4 bases, with 14 bases between. The germline V gene has CDR1 WNHNN and CDR2 SYGVQD (reference sequence). The CDR3 region has the DNA TGCGCCAGCAGTGAGTCCGTACGGCGGGGCCCAGATACGCAGTATTTT. It specifies CASSESVRRGPDTQYF.

V gene TRBV18 combines with J gene TRBJ2-2; 10 nucleotides match TRBD1. The CDR3 is 17 residues long. V lost 3 bases to trimming and J lost 4 bases; unmatched junction nucleotides: 8. The germline CDR1 and CDR2 sequences are KGHSH and LQKENI. The CDR3 loop is CASSPMMGQGSTGELFF. The CDR3 nucleotides read TGTGCCAGCTCACCCATGATGGGACAGGGGTCCACCGGGGAGCTGTTTTTT.

The chain employs TRBV3-1 (or the pseudogene TRBV3-2) and TRBJ1-2; maybe TRBD1 (6 bases). The V gene lost 0 bases and the J gene lost 9 bases, with 17 bases spanning the gap. Looked up from germline, CDR1 is LGHDT and CDR2 is YNNKEL (reference sequence). CDR3 length: 15 residues. Here the CDR3 DNA reads TGTGCCAGCAGCCAAGACAAAGCGGGGGGCAGGAGCTACACCTTC. Translating gives CASSQDKAGGRSYTF.

The V call is TRBV5-4, the J call TRBJ1-6, with D possibly TRBD1 on 6 matching bases. The germline V and J ends were trimmed by 2 bases and 4 bases, with 16 bases remaining between them. Germline lookup yields CDR1 SGHNT and CDR2 YYREEE (reference sequence). The CDR3 covers 17 residues. Here the CDR3 reads CASSFMSRTDYNSPLHF. DNA for the CDR3: TGTGCCAGCAGCTTTATGTCTCGGACAGATTATAATTCACCCCTCCACTTT.

V is TRBV5-1 and J is TRBJ1-5; 8 nucleotides agree with TRBD1. CDR3 length: 15 amino acids. V gave up 4 bases and J gave up 4 bases; unmatched junction bases: 7. CDR1 is SGHRS, CDR2 YFSETQ, per germline. Here the CDR3 DNA reads TGCGCCAGCAGCCCTGGACAGGGAGGTAATCAGCCCCAGCATTTT. This gives the protein CASSPGQGGNQPQHF.

This clone was seen more than once but under ten times. The chain couples TRBV5-1 to TRBJ2-7, with a weak D call TRBD1 (5 bases). V was shortened by 3 bases and J by 4 bases, with 8 bases between the two germline ends. The germline gives CDR1 SGHRS, CDR2 YFSETQ. The CDR3 contains 12 residues. The CDR3 region is CASSSTEYEQYF. CDR3 coding DNA: TGCGCCAGCAGCTCGACAGAGTACGAGCAGTACTTC. The full variable domain, with the rest looked up from reference TRBV5-1 and TRBJ2-7, is KAGVTQTPRYLIKTRGQQVTLSCSPISGHRSVSWYQQTPGQGLQFLFEYFSETQRNKGNFPGRFSGRQFSNSRSEMNVSTLELGDSALYLCASSSTEYEQYFGPGTRLTVT.

This clone came up once. The chain recombines TRBV7-8 with TRBJ2-5; TRBD2 might be the D (6 bases). Germline CDR1 SGHVS, CDR2 FQNEAQ. V lost 1 base, J lost 4 bases, and 10 bases lay in between. The CDR3 totals 14 residues. The CDR3 spells CASSLVTRRETQYF. CDR3 DNA: TGTGCCAGCAGCTTAGTGACTAGACGAGAGACCCAGTACTTC. The whole variable domain, remainder taken from reference TRBV7-8 and TRBJ2-5, is GAGVSQSPRYKVAKRGQDVALRCDPISGHVSLFWYQQALGQGPEFLTYFQNEAQLDKSGLPSDRFFAERPEGSVSTLKIQRTQQEDSAVYLCASSLVTRRETQYFGPGTRLLVL.

The genes are TRBV15 and TRBJ2-3; 10 bases fit TRBD2. This CDR3 spans 18 amino acids. With 1 base clipped from V and 1 base from J, the junction kept 8 bases outside the gene matches. Germline V gene sequence: CDR1 LNHNV, CDR2 YYDKDF (reference sequence). DNA of the CDR3: TGTGCCACCAGCAGAGCTGCGGGACTAGCGAGAGGCACAGATACGCAGTATTTT. Translation gives CATSRAAGLARGTDTQYF.

The CDR3 loop is CASREQGGTNYGYTF. In DNA, the CDR3 is TGTGCCAGTAGGGAGCAAGGGGGCACAAACTATGGCTACACCTTC. The rearrangement joins TRBV19 to TRBJ1-2, with TRBD1 matching 7 bases. V lost 6 bases, J lost 2 bases, and 9 bases stayed unmatched. The CDR3 is made up of 15 amino acids. Germline V CDR1 and CDR2: LNHDA, SQIVND (reference sequence).

The J gene is TRBJ2-7, the V gene TRBV2; 9 bases map to TRBD1. The CDR3 spans 13 residues. Unmatched junction bases numbered 3, after V lost 4 bases and J lost 5 bases. The germline CDR1 and CDR2 sequences are SNHLY and FYNNEI. The CDR3 DNA is TGTGCCAGCAGTGGACAGGGGGGGCACGAGCAGTACTTC. This gives the protein CASSGQGGHEQYF.

The chain combines TRBV15 with TRBJ2-1; weak D call: TRBD2 (6 bases). V was cut by 0 bases and J by 0 bases, with 6 bases left in between. The germline V gene has CDR1 LNHNV and CDR2 YYDKDF (reference sequence). The length of the CDR3 is 15 residues. The chain's CDR3 is CATSRDSGSYNEQFF. CDR3 sequence (DNA): TGTGCCACCAGCAGAGATAGCGGCTCCTACAATGAGCAGTTCTTC.

This clone was found once. This chain joins TRBV18 and TRBJ1-4; D is ambiguous. Deletions cut 1 base from V and 5 bases from J, with 11 bases between. There are 15 residues in the CDR3. Per germline, CDR1 KGHSH and CDR2 LQKENI. CDR3 sequence reads: CASSPLSRLNEKLFF. As DNA, the CDR3 is TGTGCCAGCTCACCACTATCCCGCCTAAATGAAAAACTGTTTTTT.

This sequence joins TRBV6-5 and TRBJ2-1, with D tentatively TRBD1 or TRBD2 (6 bases each). The V gene's germline CDR1 is MNHEY and CDR2 SVGAGI. Trimming shortened V by 10 bases and J by 10 bases, and 17 bases separated the two germline ends. The CDR3 covers 12 residues. CDR3 nucleotide sequence: TGTGCCACCCAGAGAGGGGGGAAAGAGCAGTTCTTC. Residues: CATQRGGKEQFF.

The chain uses TRBV24-1 and TRBJ1-4; D is unclear. Per the germline V gene, CDR1 is KGHDR and CDR2 is SFDVKD. This CDR3 is built from 13 residues. V lost 10 bases, J lost 2 bases, and 10 bases lay in between. In nucleotides, the CDR3 is TGTGCCACTGGTGAGAGGACTAATGAAAAACTGTTTTTT. The encoded protein is CATGERTNEKLFF.

This chain links TRBV30 with TRBJ2-4; D ambiguous. From germline, CDR1 is GTSNPN and CDR2 SVGIG (reference sequence). V lost 8 bases to trimming and J lost 0 bases, with 14 bases between them. The CDR3 spans 14 residues. CDR3 amino acids: CASPNGLAKNIQYF. DNA of the CDR3: TGTGCCAGCCCTAACGGGCTAGCCAAAAACATTCAGTACTTC.

The rearrangement links TRBV19 to TRBJ1-6; D unresolved. Germline CDR1 and CDR2: LNHDA and SQIVND (reference sequence). The CDR3 is made up of 12 amino acids. Deletions cut 7 bases from V and 9 bases from J, with 10 bases between. Here the CDR3 reads CASNRASSPLHF. The DNA of the CDR3 is TGTGCCAGTAATCGGGCGAGTTCACCCCTCCACTTT.

The chain joins TRBV5-4 to TRBJ2-1, with D possibly TRBD1 on 6 matching bases. V was shortened by 0 bases and J by 0 bases, with 7 bases between the two germline ends. The germline V gene has CDR1 SGHNT and CDR2 YYREEE (reference sequence). This CDR3 has 15 amino acids. This chain's CDR3 is CASSLEDSSYNEQFF. CDR3 bases: TGTGCCAGCAGCTTGGAGGACAGCTCCTACAATGAGCAGTTCTTC.

The chain employs TRBV29-1 and TRBJ2-5, with TRBD2 matching over 15 bases. CDR3 length: 15 residues. CDR1 and CDR2 (germline): SQVTM, ANQGSEA. CDR3 amino acids: CSTGLAGGTQETQYF. Written as DNA, the CDR3 is TGCAGTACGGGACTAGCGGGGGGAACGCAAGAGACCCAGTACTTC.

The rearrangement uses TRBV10-3 and TRBJ2-5; tentatively, D is TRBD1 (6 bases). The V gene's germline CDR1 is ENHRY and CDR2 SYGVKD. The CDR3 length is 13 residues. Trimming took 5 bases from V and 3 from J, leaving 10 bases between them. CDR3 loop: CAISYRVEETQYF. CDR3 bases: TGTGCCATCAGTTACAGGGTAGAAGAGACCCAGTACTTC.